This T cell receptor (beta chain) was observed in a study of T-cell reconstitution after alpha-beta-depleted transplantation in children. Concerning this clonotype: Its antigen is still unknown.

Study findings and constraints: Once a year had passed after transplant, T-cell counts and diversity came mostly from newly produced T cells. The origin of high day-60 TCRbeta diversity in some patients lay in surviving recipient T cells and thymic progenitors. Several hundred expanded graft clones reportedly were the source of alpha-beta T cells about two months after transplant.

Unique molecular identifiers were incorporated during preparation of the TCRbeta library. One entry per CDR3 protein, called by TCRdb with MiXCR from the PCR reads. The sample consists of around 490,000 distinct CDR3 sequences, over 9.5% of them appearing once. Per the germline V gene, CDR1 is SGHRS and CDR2 is YFSETQ. The CDR3 runs to 17 residues. V dropped 2 bases and J dropped 3; count of bases not matched to a gene: 14. The rearrangement links TRBV5-1 to TRBJ2-7; 7 bases are a match to TRBD1. The specimen comprised PBMCs, mostly from graft donor cells, sampled 180 days after TCRalphabeta/CD19-depleted stem cell transplant. This TCR came from a female patient aged 2-9 years who had a stem cell transplant for aplastic anemia, so the T cells may come from the graft donor. The CDR3 DNA follows: TGCGCCAGCAGCTTAAGTGAAGGGCTGACAGGGATCTACGAGCAGTACTTC. Protein product: CASSLSEGLTGIYEQYF.